This entry concerns a single T cell receptor beta chain. Its specificity is unknown. The data were obtained in a study of T cell clonotyping in hematopoietic cell transplantation. General study points: Pathologically expanded recipient clonotypes increased progressively from day 30 to day 180 as diversity fell. Cells were unsorted, so CD4 and CD8 contributions were not separated.

Samples: about 28 days before transplant, then days 30, 100 and 180 after. The assay was immunoSEQ multiplex PCR, and TCRdb's table has in-frame clones only and misses some. Found here are about 4,400 clones, about 74% of them singletons; the top ten hold about 7.7%. Germline V lookup: CDR1 SQVTM, CDR2 ANQGSEA. Trimming removed 3 bases at V and 2 bases at J, with 7 bases between. This CDR3 spans 12 amino acids. This TCR was sampled from a male patient aged 60 to 75 who had an allogeneic stem cell transplant, so the T cells may come from the graft donor. Some clones in this sample may be carry-over from other donors' samples. Source: PBMCs, taken 100 days after allogeneic stem cell transplant. The chain employs TRBV29-1 and TRBJ1-2; no reliable D call. CDR3 sequence reads: CSVEEGNYGYTF. CDR3 coding DNA: TGCAGCGTTGAGGAAGGGAACTATGGCTACACCTTC. Looking up the rest from reference TRBV29-1 and TRBJ1-2 gives the full variable domain: SAVISQKPSRDICQRGTSLTIQCQVDSQVTMMFWYRQQPGQSLTLIATANQGSEATYESGFVIDKFPISRPNLTFSTLTVSNMSPEDSSIYLCSVEEGNYGYTFGSGTRLTVV.